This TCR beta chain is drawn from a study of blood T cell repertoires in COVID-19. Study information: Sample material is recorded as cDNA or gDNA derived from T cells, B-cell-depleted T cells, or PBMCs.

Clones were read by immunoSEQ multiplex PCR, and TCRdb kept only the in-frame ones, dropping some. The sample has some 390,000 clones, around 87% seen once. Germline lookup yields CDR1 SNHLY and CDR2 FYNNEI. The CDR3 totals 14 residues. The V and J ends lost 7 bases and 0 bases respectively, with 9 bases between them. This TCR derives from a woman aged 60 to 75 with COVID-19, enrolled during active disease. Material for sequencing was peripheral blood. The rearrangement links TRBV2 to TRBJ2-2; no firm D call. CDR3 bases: TGTGCCAGCAAGAACAGAGCGAACACCGGGGAGCTGTTTTTT. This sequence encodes CASKNRANTGELFF.